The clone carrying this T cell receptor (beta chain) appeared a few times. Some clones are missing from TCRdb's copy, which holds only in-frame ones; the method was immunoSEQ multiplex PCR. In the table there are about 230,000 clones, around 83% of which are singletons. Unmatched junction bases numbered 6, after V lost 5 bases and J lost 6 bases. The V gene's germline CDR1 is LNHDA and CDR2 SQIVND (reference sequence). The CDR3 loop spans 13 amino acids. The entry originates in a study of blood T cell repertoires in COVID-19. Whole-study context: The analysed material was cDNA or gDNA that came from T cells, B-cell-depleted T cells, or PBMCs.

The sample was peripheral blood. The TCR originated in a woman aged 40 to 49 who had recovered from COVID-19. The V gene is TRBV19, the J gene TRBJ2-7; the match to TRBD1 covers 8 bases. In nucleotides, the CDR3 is TGTGCCAGTAGTCCGCGGACAGGGTTCGAGCAGTACTTC. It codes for CASSPRTGFEQYF.